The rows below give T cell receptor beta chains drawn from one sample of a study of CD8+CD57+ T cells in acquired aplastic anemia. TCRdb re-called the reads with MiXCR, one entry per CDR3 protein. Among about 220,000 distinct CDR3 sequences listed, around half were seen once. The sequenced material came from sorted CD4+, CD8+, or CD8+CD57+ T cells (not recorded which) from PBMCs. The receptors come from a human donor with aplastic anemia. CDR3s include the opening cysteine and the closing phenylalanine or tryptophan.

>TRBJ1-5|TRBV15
CATSRFTGSNQPQHF
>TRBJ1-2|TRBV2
CASSEDVGYTF
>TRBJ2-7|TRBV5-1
CASTLLAGAGHEQYF
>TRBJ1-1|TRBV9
CASSVGTGTMNTEAFF
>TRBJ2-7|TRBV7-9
CASSHQRDGNYEQYF
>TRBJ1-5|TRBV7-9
CASTPTIAGPQHF
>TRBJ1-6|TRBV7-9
CASSSPGQESNSPLHF
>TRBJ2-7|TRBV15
CATSVQTGDEQYF
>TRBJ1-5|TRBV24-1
CATSPGTSGRPPYEHF
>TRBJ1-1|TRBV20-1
CSALGVLNTEAFF
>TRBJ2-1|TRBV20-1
CSAPAGAHNEQFF
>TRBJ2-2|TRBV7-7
CASSLSLGQSNTGELFF
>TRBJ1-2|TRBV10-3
CAISEVPPGNYGYTF
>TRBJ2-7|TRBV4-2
CASSPWWVPYEQYF
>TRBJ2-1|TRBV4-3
CASSQDVGSYNEQFF
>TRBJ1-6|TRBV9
CASSLRPTGGNSPLRF
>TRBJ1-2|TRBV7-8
CASSQFRGTYYGYTF
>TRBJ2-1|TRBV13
CAKDRAAGDDNEQFF
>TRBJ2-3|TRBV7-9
CASSSRAGRATDTQYF
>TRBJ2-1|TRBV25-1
CASSEFPGTVSSYNEQFF
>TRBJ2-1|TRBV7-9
CASSPPIGPIDEQFF
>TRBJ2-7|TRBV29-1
CSVLTLTGDYEQYF
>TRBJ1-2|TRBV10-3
CASGQGNNYGYTF
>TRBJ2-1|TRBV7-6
CASSLALRQYHNEQFF
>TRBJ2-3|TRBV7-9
CASSGDRGLTDTQYF
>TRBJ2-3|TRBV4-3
CASSLRTSGSTDTQYF
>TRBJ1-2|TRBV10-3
CAISDRDKAHGYTF
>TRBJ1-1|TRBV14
CASSLWQASGAEAFF
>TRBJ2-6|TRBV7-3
CASSLKTSGGANVLTF
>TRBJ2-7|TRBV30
CAWREDKYEQYF
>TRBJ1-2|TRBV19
CASSIGPRGNYGYTF
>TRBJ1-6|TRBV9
CASSWGGDKSPLHF
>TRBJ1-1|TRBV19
CASSLVKFRDRGKRNTEAFF
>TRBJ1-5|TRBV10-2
CASRDGQGGQPQHF
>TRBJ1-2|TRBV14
CASRQDFRDGRDYGYTF
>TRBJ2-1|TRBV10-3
CAISWTSSPVGYEQFF
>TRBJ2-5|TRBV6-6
CASSLTSEETQYF
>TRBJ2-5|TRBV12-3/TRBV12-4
CASSFLGLETQYF
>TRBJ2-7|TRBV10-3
CAISESARGNKGEQYF
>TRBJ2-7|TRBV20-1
CSARELAGGGYEQYF
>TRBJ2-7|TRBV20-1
CSARDTDRTIYEQYF
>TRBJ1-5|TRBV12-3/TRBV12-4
CASSFVIGRGSSNQPQHF